This TCR beta chain derives from a study of blood T cell repertoires in COVID-19. Study in general: The origin of the acute and convalescent COVID-19 samples was the United States, Italy and Spain. From T cells, B-cell-depleted T cells, or PBMCs came the material, which was cDNA or gDNA.

There are 14 residues in the CDR3. CDR1 is SGHTA, CDR2 FQGTGA, per germline. The trim removed 5 bases at V and 8 bases at J, leaving 9 bases unmatched. Per the original data handling: It was from reference gene primer amplification that nucleated cell counts were estimated. Produced via immunoSEQ multiplex PCR; TCRdb's table is partial and in-frame only. That table is the source of V, J and clone size, and D and trimming were worked out from the DNA. This sample has about 400,000 clones, with more than 80% found just once. V usage is TRBV7-3 and J usage is TRBJ2-1; 7 bases are a match to TRBD2. This TCR was sampled from a man in his forties with acute or convalescent COVID-19. The specimen sequenced was peripheral blood. The CDR3 bases are TGTGCCAGCAGCCCGAGGACTAGTCAGGATGAGCAGTTCTTC. This translates into CASSPRTSQDEQFF. Supplemented by reference TRBV7-3 and TRBJ2-1, the full variable domain reads GAGVSQTPSNKVTEKGKYVELRCDPISGHTALYWYRQSLGQGPEFLIYFQGTGAADDSGLPNDRFFAVRPEGSVSTLKIQRTERGDSAVYLCASSPRTSQDEQFFGPGTRLTVL.